Below are 13 T cell receptor beta chains sequenced from a single sample in a study of blood T cell repertoires in COVID-19. The method was immunoSEQ multiplex PCR; TCRdb's version includes in-frame clones alone and lacks a portion of them. The sample contains around 310,000 clones, roughly 90% of which appear only once. The sequenced sample was PBMCs or T cells enriched from blood (not recorded which). These TCRs come from a woman aged 30 to 39 who had recovered from COVID-19.

This sequence joins TRBV3-1 (or the pseudogene TRBV3-2) and TRBJ2-1, with TRBD2 matching 9 bases. The V and J ends lost 0 bases and 1 base, in that order; junction bases with no gene match: 4. Germline CDR1 and CDR2: LGHDT and YNNKEL (reference sequence). The CDR3 loop spans 17 amino acids. The CDR3 DNA reads as TGTGCCAGCAGCCAAGATCGGCTAGCGGGATCCTACAATGAGCAGTTCTTC. Encoded protein: CASSQDRLAGSYNEQFF.

The rearrangement links TRBV14 to TRBJ2-7; tentative D call: TRBD1 (6 bases). The V gene lost 4 bases and the J gene lost 3 bases, with 10 bases spanning the gap. Germline V gene lookup returns CDR1 SGHDN and CDR2 FVKESK. The CDR3 totals 13 residues. The CDR3 DNA reads as TGTGCCAGCAGCCCCGGGACACTCTACGAGCAGTACTTC. Amino acid sequence: CASSPGTLYEQYF. Full variable domain (remainder filled in from reference TRBV14 and TRBJ2-7): EAGVTQFPSHSVIEKGQTVTLRCDPISGHDNLYWYRRVMGKEIKFLLHFVKESKQDESGMPNNRFLAERTGGTYSTLKVQPAELEDSGVYFCASSPGTLYEQYFGPGTRLTVT.

The J gene is TRBJ2-2, the V gene TRBV4-3, with a possible D match to TRBD2 (6 bases). From germline, CDR1 is LGHNA and CDR2 YSLEER. V lost 4 bases, J lost 7 bases, and 13 bases lay in between. This CDR3 has 14 residues. CDR3 loop: CASSLGGGVGELFF. The CDR3 DNA reads as TGCGCCAGCAGCCTGGGGGGTGGTGTCGGGGAGCTGTTTTTT.

J is TRBJ1-5 and V is TRBV4-3; no firm D call. The germline gives CDR1 LGHNA, CDR2 YSLEER. Between the trimmed V and J ends, which lost 0 bases and 3 bases, there was a span of 15 bases. The CDR3 is 17 residues long. The DNA of the CDR3 is TGCGCCAGCAGCCAAGAACCCAGTCGGGAGGCCAATCAGCCCCAGCATTTT. Translated: CASSQEPSREANQPQHF.

The gene calls are TRBV4-1 and TRBJ1-1; 7 positions match TRBD1. V lost 1 base, J lost 0 bases, and 5 bases stayed unmatched. Germline V gives CDR1 MGHRA, CDR2 YSYEKL. The CDR3 has 16 residues. The CDR3 bases are TGCGCCAGCAGCCAAGGACAGGGACATATGAACACTGAAGCTTTCTTT. Translating gives CASSQGQGHMNTEAFF.

This sequence joins TRBV6-5 and TRBJ2-2, with 9 bases fitting TRBD1. The CDR3 is 15 amino acids. The germline V gene encodes CDR1 MNHEY and CDR2 SVGAGI. Trimming removed 5 bases from V and 5 bases from J; junction bases left unmatched: 6. CDR3 coding DNA: TGTGCCAGCAGTACCAACAGGGGGCAAACCGGGGAGCTGTTTTTT. Protein: CASSTNRGQTGELFF.

The chain links TRBV25-1 to TRBJ1-2; no definite D call. Germline CDR1 MGHDK, CDR2 SYGVNS. Trimming cost V 7 bases and J 2 bases, with 5 bases left between them. The CDR3 totals 11 residues. The CDR3 DNA follows: TGTGCCAGCACGGGAAACTATGGCTACACCTTC. Translation: CASTGNYGYTF.

This sequence joins TRBV7-2 and TRBJ2-7, with 8 positions matching TRBD1. The junction had 2 bases not matched to a gene; V was cut back by 5 bases and J by 2 bases. Germline CDR1 SGHTA, CDR2 FQGNSA. The CDR3 has 13 residues. The CDR3 loop is CASSGDRTYEQYF. The CDR3 nucleotides read TGTGCCAGCAGCGGGGACAGGACCTACGAGCAGTACTTC.

The chain carries TRBV4-2 and TRBJ2-1; 11 nucleotides match TRBD2. Germline V gene data show CDR1 as LGHNA and CDR2 as YNFKEQ. There are 16 residues in the CDR3. V trimming: 1 base; J trimming: 10 bases; junction bases outside the gene matches: 9. CDR3 bases: TGTGCCAGCAGCCAAGCGATAGCGGGAGGGCCTGAGGAGCAGTTCTTC. Translated, it gives CASSQAIAGGPEEQFF.

The rearrangement links TRBV27 to TRBJ1-2; unclear D gene. Between the trimmed V and J ends, which lost 7 bases and 0 bases, there was a span of 21 bases. CDR1 is MNHEY, CDR2 SMNVEV, per germline (reference sequence). CDR3 length: 17 amino acids. This CDR3 reads CASNSRAGLVANYGYTF. Written as DNA, the CDR3 is TGTGCCAGCAATTCCCGGGCGGGATTAGTAGCTAACTATGGCTACACCTTC.

The chain couples TRBV27 to TRBJ2-1, with D perhaps TRBD1 (7 bases). CDR3 length: 12 amino acids. The ends were cut back, 5 bases at V and 14 bases at J, with 16 bases in the middle. Per germline, CDR1 MNHEY and CDR2 SMNVEV (reference sequence). CDR3 amino acids: CASSAQGGRKFF. The CDR3 nucleotides are TGTGCCAGCAGTGCCCAGGGGGGCAGGAAGTTCTTC.

The V call is TRBV27, the J call TRBJ2-1; D is perhaps TRBD2 (5 bases). CDR3 size: 13 residues. Trimming shortened V by 3 bases and J by 5 bases, and 8 bases separated the two germline ends. Germline CDR1 is MNHEY and CDR2 is SMNVEV (reference sequence). The DNA of the CDR3 is TGTGCCAGCAGTTTTCCGGGGAACAATGAGCAGTTCTTC. It translates to CASSFPGNNEQFF.

This clone was seen a few times. The rearrangement joins TRBV6-4 to TRBJ2-1, with 8 bases that match TRBD2. CDR3 length: 15 residues. The V and J ends lost 0 bases and 7 bases, in that order; junction bases with no gene match: 5. Germline values: CDR1 MRHNA, CDR2 SNTAGT. The CDR3 nucleotides are TGTGCCAGCAGTGACTCGAGCGGGAGTGGAAATGAGCAGTTCTTC. Protein product: CASSDSSGSGNEQFF.